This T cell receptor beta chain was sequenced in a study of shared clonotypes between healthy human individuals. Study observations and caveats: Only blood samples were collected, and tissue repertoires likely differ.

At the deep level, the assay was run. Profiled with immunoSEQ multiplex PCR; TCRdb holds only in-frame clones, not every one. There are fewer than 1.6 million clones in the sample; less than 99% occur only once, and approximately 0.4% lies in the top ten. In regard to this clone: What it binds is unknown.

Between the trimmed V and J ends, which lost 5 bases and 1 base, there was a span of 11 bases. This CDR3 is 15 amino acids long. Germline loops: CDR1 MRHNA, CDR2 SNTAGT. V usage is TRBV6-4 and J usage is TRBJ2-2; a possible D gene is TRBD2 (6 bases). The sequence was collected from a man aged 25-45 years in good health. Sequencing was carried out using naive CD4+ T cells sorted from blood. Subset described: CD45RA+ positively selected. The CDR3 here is CASSRRAGNTGELFF. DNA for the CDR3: TGTGCCAGCAGTCGGAGGGCGGGGAACACCGGGGAGCTGTTTTTT.